This T cell receptor (beta chain) was retrieved from a study of shared clonotypes between healthy human individuals. Study details: The donor group consisted of two women and a few men, aged 18 to 49.

Broader study findings: Rarefaction gave evidence that sorted-subset sequencing remained incomplete despite large depth. Clonotype sharing among the donors was expected to vary with sequencing depth.

Points on this clone: The antigen is undetermined. A much larger clone lies a single base off, so this may be a read error.

Sequencing was at deep level. This table comes from immunoSEQ multiplex PCR, and its TCRdb copy is limited to in-frame clones, with some not included. Here the sample spans around 2,000,000 clones, over 85% being singletons. J lost 6 bases, V lost 3 bases, and 9 bases had no gene match. Germline CDR1 and CDR2: SGHNT and YYREEE (reference sequence). The CDR3 covers 14 residues. The chain is built from TRBV5-4 and TRBJ2-7; 7 positions match TRBD1. The origin of this receptor is a man in his late teens or twenties in good health. Sequencing was carried out using naive CD4+ T cells sorted from blood. The subset: CD45RA+ positively selected. The CDR3 coding sequence is TGTGCCAGCAGCTCAGTCGACAGGGCCTCCGAGCAGTACTTC. It specifies CASSSVDRASEQYF.